Each of the 29 T cell receptor beta chains below was sequenced from the same sample in a study of OX40 agonist ivuxolimab in advanced cancers. Assay: immunoSEQ multiplex PCR; the TCRdb copy retains only in-frame clones and omits some. The data hold 50,000 to 70,000 clones, with 91% observed a single time. The sequences come from CD4+ or CD8+ T cells sorted from blood, collected in a trial of the OX40 agonist ivuxolimab. The source is an adult with an advanced solid tumor such as melanoma, head and neck, liver or kidney cancer.

The chain recombines TRBV27 with TRBJ2-7; TRBD1 matches 7 bases. Per germline, CDR1 MNHEY and CDR2 SMNVEV (reference sequence). V shed 0 bases, J shed 1 base, and the junction held 6 bases outside the gene matches. This CDR3 spans 16 amino acids. Here the CDR3 DNA reads TGTGCCAGCAGTTTATCCACCGGGACAGTATCCTACGAGCAGTACTTC. This gives the protein CASSLSTGTVSYEQYF.

This clone was counted a single time. V gene TRBV29-1 combines with J gene TRBJ2-1, with 12 bases that match TRBD2. Trimming removed 4 bases from V and 8 bases from J; junction bases left unmatched: 6. The length of the CDR3 is 14 residues. Germline V gene sequence: CDR1 SQVTM, CDR2 ANQGSEA. The CDR3 region has the DNA TGCAGCGTTGCTAGCGGGAGGGCCGACGATGAGCAGTTCTTC. Protein: CSVASGRADDEQFF.

This clone has only one observation. The rearrangement uses TRBV2 and TRBJ2-7, with D tentatively TRBD1 or TRBD2 (6 bases each). This CDR3 contains 15 residues. Trimming took 3 bases from V and 5 from J, leaving 17 bases between them. CDR1 is SNHLY and CDR2 is FYNNEI in the germline V gene. The CDR3 region has the DNA TGTGCCAGCAGTGACCCCGCCAGGGGAGGCAACGAGCAGTACTTC. Translating it yields CASSDPARGGNEQYF. Filled out from reference TRBV2 and TRBJ2-7, the complete variable domain reads EPEVTQTPSHQVTQMGQEVILRCVPISNHLYFYWYRQILGQKVEFLVSFYNNEISEKSEIFDDQFSVERPDGSNFTLKIRSTKLEDSAMYFCASSDPARGGNEQYFGPGTRLTVT.

The rearrangement uses TRBV28 and TRBJ2-5, with 14 bases that match TRBD2. Germline V lookup: CDR1 MDHEN, CDR2 SYDVKM. The CDR3 runs 16 residues. J gave up 5 bases and V 2 bases, and 4 bases lay outside the gene matches. CDR3 in amino acids: CASSLGTSGSSETQYF. The CDR3 nucleotides read TGTGCCAGCAGTTTAGGGACTAGCGGGAGTTCGGAGACCCAGTACTTC.

The chain carries TRBV4-1 and TRBJ2-7; D is unclear. With 1 base removed from V and 3 bases from J, the gap between germline ends came to 10 bases. This CDR3 contains 14 residues. Germline loops: CDR1 MGHRA, CDR2 YSYEKL. CDR3 bases: TGCGCCAGCAGCCAAGTTTCCCAGGACTACGAGCAGTACTTC. It yields the protein CASSQVSQDYEQYF.

The rearrangement uses TRBV13 and TRBJ2-1, with 13 bases identical to TRBD2. The CDR3 length is 16 residues. Germline lookup yields CDR1 PRHDT and CDR2 FYEKMQ (reference sequence). The V gene end was trimmed by 1 base and the J gene end by 9 bases; junction bases not matched to a gene: 6. In DNA form, the CDR3 reads TGTGCCAGCAGCTTAGCCGGACTAGCGGGAGTGGGTGAGCAGTTCTTC. It encodes CASSLAGLAGVGEQFF.

The count of this clone is one. This chain links TRBV14 with TRBJ1-1, with D maybe TRBD1 (6 bases). The V gene lost 1 base and the J gene lost 6 bases, with 15 bases spanning the gap. CDR1 is SGHDN, CDR2 FVKESK, per germline. The CDR3 sequence is 15 residues long. The CDR3 here is CASSQALQGRPEAFF. Here the CDR3 DNA reads TGTGCCAGCAGCCAAGCCCTTCAGGGGCGTCCTGAAGCTTTCTTT.

The chain links TRBV7-2 to TRBJ2-1, with 7 bases that match TRBD2. The germline V gene has CDR1 SGHTA and CDR2 FQGNSA. The ends lost 5 bases at V and 3 bases at J; junction bases unmatched: 10. This CDR3 has 16 amino acids. CDR3 sequence reads: CASSPHWGGVYNEQFF. Written as DNA, the CDR3 is TGTGCCAGCAGCCCACATTGGGGGGGGGTCTACAATGAGCAGTTCTTC.

The V gene is TRBV19, the J gene TRBJ2-5, with no clear D. This CDR3 spans 10 amino acids. Germline CDR1 and CDR2: LNHDA and SQIVND (reference sequence). Trimming removed 6 bases from V and 11 bases from J, with 10 bases in between. CDR3 DNA: TGTGCCAGTAGACGGACCGGTCAGTACTTC. Its protein product is CASRRTGQYF. Together with reference TRBV19 and TRBJ2-5, the CDR3 gives the full variable domain: DGGITQSPKYLFRKEGQNVTLSCEQNLNHDAMYWYRQDPGQGLRLIYYSQIVNDFQKGDIAEGYSVSREKKESFPLTVTSAQKNPTAFYLCASRRTGQYFGPGTRLLVL.

The chain employs TRBV29-1 and TRBJ2-2, with D perhaps matching TRBD2 (5 bases). Looked up from germline, CDR1 is SQVTM and CDR2 is ANQGSEA. The CDR3 covers 11 residues. For the CDR3, the DNA is TGCAGTGGGCTAGCTGTCGGGGAGCTGTTTTTT. Residues: CSGLAVGELFF.

The chain employs TRBV5-4 and TRBJ2-3; the D is unclear. The CDR3 has 13 residues. The germline V and J ends were trimmed by 2 bases and 6 bases, with 10 bases remaining between them. CDR1 is SGHNT and CDR2 is YYREEE in the germline V gene (reference sequence). The CDR3 reads CASSLSPSDTQYF. Here the CDR3 DNA reads TGTGCCAGCAGCTTAAGCCCCTCGGATACGCAGTATTTT.

The gene calls are TRBV27 and TRBJ2-3; 10 bases map to TRBD2. V shed 2 bases and J 2 bases; nucleotides not matched to a gene: 4. The length of the CDR3 is 16 residues. Germline CDR1 reads MNHEY; CDR2 reads SMNVEV (reference sequence). The CDR3 is CASSLGTSASTDTQYF. The CDR3 DNA reads TGTGCCAGCAGTTTAGGGACTAGCGCCTCCACAGATACGCAGTATTTT.

This clone was detected once. CDR3 coding DNA: TGTGCCAGTAGTATAGTTGCGGGGGAATTGACAGGCCCGAATCAGCCCCAGCATTTT. Translated: CASSIVAGELTGPNQPQHF. The rearrangement uses TRBV19 and TRBJ1-5; D is perhaps TRBD1 (6 bases). V lost 1 base and J 4 bases, leaving 23 bases between the germline ends. The CDR3 spans 19 residues. Germline V gives CDR1 LNHDA, CDR2 SQIVND (reference sequence).

CDR3 amino acids: CASIDGTSGYNEQFF. DNA of the CDR3: TGTGCCAGCATCGACGGGACTAGCGGTTACAATGAGCAGTTCTTC. The rearrangement joins TRBV5-4 to TRBJ2-1; 11 nucleotides align to TRBD2. The V segment lost 6 bases and the J segment 4 bases; nucleotides outside the gene matches: 6. The CDR3 sequence is 15 residues long. CDR1 and CDR2 (germline): SGHNT, YYREEE (reference sequence).

The chain carries TRBV28 and TRBJ1-3; maybe TRBD1 (6 bases). Germline V gene sequence: CDR1 MDHEN, CDR2 SYDVKM. This CDR3 spans 15 amino acids. Trimming took off 5 bases at V and 4 bases at J, with 15 bases between the two ends. The CDR3 region is CASSIHGTTGNTIYF. The CDR3 region has the DNA TGTGCCAGCAGTATCCACGGGACAACCGGAAACACCATATATTTT.

The gene calls are TRBV4-1 and TRBJ1-3; D unresolved. This CDR3 is 16 amino acids long. CDR1 and CDR2 (germline): MGHRA, YSYEKL. Trimming removed 0 bases at V and 0 bases at J, with 9 bases between. The CDR3 here is CASSQEPSSSGNTIYF. DNA of the CDR3: TGCGCCAGCAGCCAAGAGCCATCCAGCTCTGGAAACACCATATATTTT.

The chain carries TRBV9 and TRBJ2-1; 12 positions agree with TRBD2. This CDR3 region has 17 residues. V shed 4 bases and J 7 bases; nucleotides not matched to a gene: 12. Germline assignment: CDR1 SGDLS and CDR2 YYNGEE. The CDR3 nucleotides are TGTGCCAGCAGCCCAGGGCCTAGCGGGAGGGCCGGGAATGAGCAGTTCTTC. Protein product: CASSPGPSGRAGNEQFF.

The J gene is TRBJ2-5, the V gene TRBV9, with 9 bases fitting TRBD1. Germline loops: CDR1 SGDLS, CDR2 YYNGEE. V gave up 4 bases and J gave up 5 bases; unmatched junction bases: 12. This CDR3 region has 16 residues. CDR3 DNA sequence: TGTGCCAGCAGCCCCTCTCCGGACAGGGGTTGGGAGACCCAGTACTTC. Translating it yields CASSPSPDRGWETQYF.

This sequence joins TRBV29-1 and TRBJ2-7, with TRBD1 identical over 8 bases. Trimming cost V 6 bases and J 7 bases; bases outside gene matches: 14. Germline-derived CDR1 and CDR2 are SQVTM and ANQGSEA. The CDR3 spans 14 residues. CDR3 residues: CSVTGTGDIFEQYF. The CDR3 DNA sequence: TGCAGCGTCACCGGGACAGGCGATATTTTTGAGCAGTACTTC.

The chain has TRBV4-3 and TRBJ2-7; maybe TRBD2 (5 bases). CDR1 is LGHNA and CDR2 is YSLEER in the germline V gene. CDR3 size: 14 residues. The ends were cut back, 0 bases at V and 4 bases at J, with 10 bases in the middle. CDR3 loop: CASSQDPGNYEQYF. The CDR3 DNA reads as TGCGCCAGCAGCCAAGATCCGGGGAATTACGAGCAGTACTTC.

The rearrangement joins TRBV28 to TRBJ2-7; D unresolved. CDR1 and CDR2 from the germline V gene are MDHEN and SYDVKM. This CDR3 is 13 amino acids long. The ends were cut back, 3 bases at V and 0 bases at J, with 6 bases in the middle. CDR3 sequence reads: CASSFGSSYEQYF. Written as DNA, the CDR3 is TGTGCCAGCAGTTTCGGCAGCTCCTACGAGCAGTACTTC.

V usage is TRBV11-2 and J usage is TRBJ2-7; perhaps TRBD1 as D (5 bases). CDR1 SGHAT and CDR2 FQNNGV come from the germline V gene. The CDR3 spans 15 residues. V was shortened by 1 base and J by 2 bases, with 12 bases between the two germline ends. CDR3 coding DNA: TGTGCCAGCAGCTTAGTTAGGGGTACCACCTACGAGCAGTACTTC. It is translated as CASSLVRGTTYEQYF.

This clone turned up a few times. Other DNA sequences in this sample translate to the same CDR3. The J gene is TRBJ1-1, the V gene TRBV28; D unclear. The V end lost 2 bases, the J end lost 0 bases, and 4 bases lay between the germline ends. The CDR3 loop spans 13 amino acids. CDR1 and CDR2 from the germline V gene are MDHEN and SYDVKM. The CDR3 sequence is CASSLGLNTEAFF. CDR3 sequence (DNA): TGTGCCAGCAGTTTAGGGCTGAACACTGAAGCTTTCTTT.

The V call is TRBV29-1, the J call TRBJ2-5; 16 bases line up with TRBD2. After removal of 3 bases from V and 1 base from J, the junction contained 11 bases not matched to a gene. There are 19 residues in the CDR3. The V gene's germline CDR1 is SQVTM and CDR2 ANQGSEA. The CDR3 DNA follows: TGCAGCGTTGACGAAGCTAGGGGACTAGCGGGAGGGCCCCAAGAGACCCAGTACTTC. It yields the protein CSVDEARGLAGGPQETQYF.

V usage is TRBV5-6 and J usage is TRBJ2-7, with TRBD1 matching over 7 bases. CDR1 is SGHDT, CDR2 YYEEEE, per germline. The CDR3 length is 14 residues. V was pared by 2 bases and J by 2 bases, with 4 bases of the junction left unmatched. Here the CDR3 DNA reads TGTGCCAGCAGCTTCGGGACAGACCCCTACGAGCAGTACTTC. This gives the protein CASSFGTDPYEQYF.

This clone was counted once. The chain recombines TRBV30 with TRBJ2-5, with TRBD1 as a possible D gene (5 bases). The ends were cut back, 0 bases at V and 4 bases at J, with 9 bases in the middle. Germline V gene sequence: CDR1 GTSNPN, CDR2 SVGIG (reference sequence). The CDR3 runs 13 residues. DNA of the CDR3: TGTGCCTGGAGTGTTGGGCAGGGAGAGACCCAGTACTTC. The encoded protein is CAWSVGQGETQYF.

This chain uses TRBV25-1 with TRBJ2-2; D not certain. CDR1 and CDR2 from the germline V gene are MGHDK and SYGVNS. Trimming stripped 5 bases from V and 1 base from J, with 2 bases between. The CDR3 contains 12 residues. As DNA, the CDR3 is TGTGCCAGCAGTAAGAACACCGGGGAGCTGTTTTTT. Residues: CASSKNTGELFF.

V and J are TRBV14 and TRBJ1-1; TRBD1 is a possible D gene (5 bases). CDR3 size: 13 residues. The V gene lost 1 base and the J gene lost 5 bases, with 8 bases spanning the gap. From germline, CDR1 is SGHDN and CDR2 FVKESK. For the CDR3, the DNA is TGTGCCAGCAGCCAAGTCGGGGGAACTGAAGCTTTCTTT. This translates into CASSQVGGTEAFF.

This CDR3 is CASSPGQAVYEQYF. The DNA of the CDR3 is TGTGCCAGTAGTCCGGGACAGGCCGTCTACGAGCAGTACTTC. This rearrangement joins TRBV19 to TRBJ2-7, with 8 bases identical to TRBD1. Trimming cost V 5 bases and J 3 bases; bases outside gene matches: 6. Germline CDR1 and CDR2: LNHDA and SQIVND (reference sequence). This CDR3 has 14 amino acids.